One and the same sample provided the 6 T cell receptor beta chains below, sequenced in a study of blood T cell repertoires in COVID-19. The method was immunoSEQ multiplex PCR; TCRdb's version includes in-frame clones alone and lacks a portion of them. The sample yields about 210,000 clones, roughly 94% seen once. The sequencing sample was made of peripheral blood. These receptors originate from a man in his thirties or forties with acute or convalescent COVID-19.

This clone was detected only once. The V gene is TRBV6-1, the J gene TRBJ2-7, with 8 bases matching TRBD2. In germline, CDR1 is MNHNS, CDR2 SASEGT. The ends lost 2 bases at V and 8 bases at J; junction bases unmatched: 17. CDR3 length equals 17 residues. CDR3 residues: CASSESPLGTSAIKQYF. The CDR3 DNA reads as TGTGCCAGCAGTGAAAGTCCTCTCGGGACTAGTGCTATCAAGCAGTACTTC.

The sample holds one count of this clone. The chain combines TRBV28 with TRBJ2-5, with a possible D match to TRBD1 (6 bases). V was pared by 4 bases and J by 1 base, with 13 bases between. Germline values: CDR1 MDHEN, CDR2 SYDVKM. This CDR3 comprises 15 residues. CDR3 region: CASSSTGFLQETQYF. For the CDR3, the DNA is TGTGCCAGCAGTTCTACAGGGTTTCTCCAAGAGACCCAGTACTTC.

The chain is built from TRBV6-5 and TRBJ2-5; 10 positions agree with TRBD1. CDR3 length: 15 amino acids. In germline, CDR1 is MNHEY, CDR2 SVGAGI. Trimming at V came to 5 bases and at J to 4 bases, leaving 7 bases not matched to a gene. The CDR3 DNA follows: TGTGCCAGCAGTACCGGGACAGGGGTAGGAGAGACCCAGTACTTC. This codes for CASSTGTGVGETQYF.

The CDR3 loop reads CASRAGTGGHYEQYF. The CDR3 DNA reads TGTGCCAGCAGGGCCGGGACAGGGGGCCACTACGAGCAGTACTTC. The chain joins TRBV6-6 to TRBJ2-7; 12 nucleotides agree with TRBD1. V gave up 6 bases and J gave up 3 bases; unmatched junction bases: 6. The CDR3 consists of 15 residues. Germline-derived CDR1 and CDR2 are MNHNY and SVGAGI (reference sequence).

The chain combines TRBV28 with TRBJ1-2; D remains unclear. The CDR3 sequence is 14 residues long. V was shortened by 5 bases and J by 8 bases, with 18 bases between the two germline ends. Germline V lookup: CDR1 MDHEN, CDR2 SYDVKM. The CDR3 sequence: CASSRLRYEWGYTF. The CDR3 nucleotides read TGTGCCAGCAGTCGATTGAGGTACGAATGGGGCTACACCTTC.

V gene TRBV30 combines with J gene TRBJ2-1; 8 nucleotides agree with TRBD1. Germline-derived CDR1 and CDR2 are GTSNPN and SVGIG (reference sequence). The CDR3 consists of 14 residues. V shed 3 bases and J 6 bases; nucleotides not matched to a gene: 7. CDR3 sequence reads: CAWSLGTGTNEQFF. The DNA for the CDR3 is TGTGCCTGGAGCCTAGGGACAGGCACCAATGAGCAGTTCTTC.